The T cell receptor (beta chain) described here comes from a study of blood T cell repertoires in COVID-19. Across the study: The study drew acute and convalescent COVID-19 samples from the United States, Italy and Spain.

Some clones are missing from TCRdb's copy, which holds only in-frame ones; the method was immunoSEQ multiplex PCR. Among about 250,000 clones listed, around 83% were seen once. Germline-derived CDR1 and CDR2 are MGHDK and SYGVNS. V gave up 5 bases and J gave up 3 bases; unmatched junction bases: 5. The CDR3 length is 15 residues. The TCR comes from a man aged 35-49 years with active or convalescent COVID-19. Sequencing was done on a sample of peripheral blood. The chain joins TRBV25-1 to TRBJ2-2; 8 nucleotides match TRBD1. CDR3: CASSQGAGDTGELFF. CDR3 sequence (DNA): TGTGCCAGCAGTCAGGGGGCCGGGGACACCGGGGAGCTGTTTTTT.